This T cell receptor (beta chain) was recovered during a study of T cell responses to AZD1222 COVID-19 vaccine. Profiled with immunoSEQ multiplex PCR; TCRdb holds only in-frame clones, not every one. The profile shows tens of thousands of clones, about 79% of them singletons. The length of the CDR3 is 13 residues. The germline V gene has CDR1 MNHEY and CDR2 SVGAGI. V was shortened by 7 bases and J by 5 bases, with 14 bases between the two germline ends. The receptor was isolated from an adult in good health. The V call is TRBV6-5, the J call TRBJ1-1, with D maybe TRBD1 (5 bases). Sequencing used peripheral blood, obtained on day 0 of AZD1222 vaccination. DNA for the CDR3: TGTGCCAGCACAGAGGGAGGGGATACTGAAGCTTTCTTT. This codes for CASTEGGDTEAFF.